This TCR beta chain comes out of a study of vaccination effects on CD4 cells after COVID-19. Germline V lookup: CDR1 LNHDA, CDR2 SQIVND (reference sequence). V lost 1 base and J lost 0, with 7 bases in between. The CDR3 extends over 15 amino acids. As concerns this clone: The antigen remains undetermined.

Scientists isolated CD4+ T cells after a roughly ten-day culture period ended. Participants each got two BNT162b2 or mRNA-1273 vaccine doses. TCRdb keeps only in-frame clones here, not all; method: immunoSEQ multiplex PCR. The table records about 57,000 clones, around four fifths of them present only once. The chain employs TRBV19 and TRBJ1-5; D not certain. The receptor was isolated from a human donor who received a COVID-19 vaccine. Here the sequenced sample was CD4+ T cells from PBMCs cultured without peptide, taken after COVID-19 vaccination. CDR3 nucleotide sequence: TGTGCCAGTAGTATAGTTGGGAATAGCAATCAGCCCCAGCATTTT. Translation: CASSIVGNSNQPQHF.